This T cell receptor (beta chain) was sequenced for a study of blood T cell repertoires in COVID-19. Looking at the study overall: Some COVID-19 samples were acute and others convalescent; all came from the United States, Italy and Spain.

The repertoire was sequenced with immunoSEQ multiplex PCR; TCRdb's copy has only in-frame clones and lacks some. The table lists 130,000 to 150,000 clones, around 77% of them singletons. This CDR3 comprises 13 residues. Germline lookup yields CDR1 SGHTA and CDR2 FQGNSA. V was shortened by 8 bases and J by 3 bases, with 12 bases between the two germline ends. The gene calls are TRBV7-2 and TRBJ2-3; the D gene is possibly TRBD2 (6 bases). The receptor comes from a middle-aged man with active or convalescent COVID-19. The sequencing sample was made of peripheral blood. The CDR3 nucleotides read TGTGCCAGCTCGGGAGTAGGTACAGATACGCAGTATTTT. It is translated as CASSGVGTDTQYF.